This T cell receptor (beta chain) comes out of a study of human T cells and chemical hapten exposure. Study as a whole: Largely, small differences in pooled library volume made per-sample TCR yields vary. General study results and limits: Once DPC sensitization occurred, TCRs above 1 in 1000 frequency showed no change.

The time point is: healthy volunteer bleed at 2 weeks. The starting material, unfractionated whole blood, was used for total RNA extraction. V was cut by 4 bases and J by 8 bases, with 11 bases left in between. This CDR3 region has 13 residues. A few counts support this clonotype. Its target is not known. What the library attached to individual cDNA molecules were unique molecular identifiers. From the RACE reads, TCRdb called clonotypes with MiXCR, one entry per CDR3 protein. The sample has 25,000 to 35,000 distinct CDR3 sequences; 6% to 7.5% are singletons. The sequencing sample was made of whole blood. J is TRBJ1-4 and V is TRBV12-3 or TRBV12-4; perhaps TRBD1 as D (5 bases). This clonotype originated in a human donor in good health. Some clones in this sample may be carry-over from other donors' samples. The CDR3 spells CASSSQGREKLFF. The CDR3 DNA reads as TGTGCCAGCAGTTCCCAGGGAAGAGAAAAACTGTTTTTT.